These 31 T cell receptor beta chains were sequenced from one sample in a study of blood T cell repertoires in COVID-19 (TCRdb year 2020). Library prep was done by the immunoSEQ multiplex PCR assay. This is the immuneACCESS table as TCRdb keeps it, with only in-frame sequences that have V and J called. A part of the clones is gone; compared with another copy, unresolved V genes explain less than half, and the rest is unexplained. This sample holds 85,000 to 95,000 clones; roughly 72% were observed only once. About 6.5% of the sample rests with the top ten. Sequencing was performed on peripheral blood. The receptors shown here come from a man between 65 and 85 years old with acute or convalescent COVID-19.

The J gene is TRBJ1-5, the V gene TRBV19; D possibly corresponds to TRBD1 (5 bases). This CDR3 has 14 residues. Per the germline V gene, CDR1 is LNHDA and CDR2 is SQIVND (reference sequence). Trimming took 4 bases from V and 7 from J, leaving 14 bases between them. CDR3 bases: TGTGCCAGTAGTAGCCAGGGAATCGGCCAGCCCCAGCATTTT. Encoded protein: CASSSQGIGQPQHF.

This sequence joins TRBV6-5 and TRBJ1-1; no clear D gene. Germline CDR1 reads MNHEY; CDR2 reads SVGAGI. The CDR3 totals 15 residues. V was clipped by 2 bases and J by 4 bases, with 14 bases between them. CDR3 nucleotide sequence: TGTGCCAGCAGTTACGGGCAGGAAGTCTTCACTGAAGCTTTCTTT. Amino acid sequence: CASSYGQEVFTEAFF.

On this clone: At one of its ends the junction is not consistent with the germline gene, which may arise from a read error. This chain uses TRBV29-1 with TRBJ1-3; the D is unclear. The CDR3 covers 17 residues. Per the germline V gene, CDR1 is SQVTM and CDR2 is ANQGSEA. Here the CDR3 reads CGVEVVAGTGSGNTIYF. The CDR3 DNA is TGCGGCGTTGAAGTCGTGGCGGGCACCGGCTCTGGAAACACCATATATTTT.

The chain's CDR3 is CASSAGTSVAEAFF. The CDR3 nucleotides read TGTGCCAGTAGCGCAGGGACATCGGTAGCTGAAGCTTTCTTT. V and J are TRBV19 and TRBJ1-1, with D maybe TRBD1 (6 bases). Germline CDR1 is LNHDA and CDR2 is SQIVND (reference sequence). V was pared by 6 bases and J by 6 bases, with 17 bases between. The CDR3 loop spans 14 amino acids.

This clone has a handful of counts. This chain links TRBV2 with TRBJ2-1, with 12 bases aligning to TRBD1. This CDR3 comprises 15 residues. V shed 6 bases and J 4 bases; nucleotides not matched to a gene: 4. The V gene's germline CDR1 is SNHLY and CDR2 FYNNEI. Here the CDR3 DNA reads TGTGCCAGCAGCTTGGGACAGGGGGCTTACAATGAGCAGTTCTTC. Amino acid sequence: CASSLGQGAYNEQFF. The full variable domain, with the rest looked up from reference TRBV2 and TRBJ2-1, is EPEVTQTPSHQVTQMGQEVILRCVPISNHLYFYWYRQILGQKVEFLVSFYNNEISEKSEIFDDQFSVERPDGSNFTLKIRSTKLEDSAMYFCASSLGQGAYNEQFFGPGTRLTVL.

DNA for the CDR3: TGTGCCAGCAGCCATGGGGGGACCGGAGAGACCCAGTACTTC. Amino acids: CASSHGGTGETQYF. The rearrangement joins TRBV14 to TRBJ2-5; D might be TRBD2 (6 bases). Between the trimmed V and J ends, which lost 3 bases and 4 bases, there was a span of 12 bases. Looked up from germline, CDR1 is SGHDN and CDR2 is FVKESK. The CDR3 runs to 14 residues.

The chain's CDR3 is CASSASYEQYF. The CDR3 DNA reads as TGTGCCAGCAGTGCATCCTACGAGCAGTACTTC. This chain joins TRBV25-1 and TRBJ2-7; D gene uncertain. The CDR3 has 11 amino acids. Trimming took off 4 bases at V and 1 base at J, with 2 bases between the two ends. The germline V gene encodes CDR1 MGHDK and CDR2 SYGVNS.

CDR3 DNA sequence: TGTGCCAGCAGTGACTACCTGAGGGCCATGAACACTGAAGCTTTCTTT. Its translation is CASSDYLRAMNTEAFF. The chain carries TRBV6-1 and TRBJ1-1, with D unclear. The CDR3 totals 16 residues. With 3 bases removed from V and 0 bases from J, the gap between germline ends came to 14 bases. CDR1 and CDR2 from the germline V gene are MNHNS and SASEGT.

The chain employs TRBV5-4 and TRBJ2-3; 11 bases fit TRBD2. CDR1 is SGHNT, CDR2 YYREEE, per germline (reference sequence). CDR3 length equals 15 residues. V lost 4 bases, J lost 4 bases, and 5 bases stayed unmatched. CDR3 residues: CASSELAGESDTQYF. CDR3 coding DNA: TGTGCCAGCAGCGAACTAGCGGGAGAGTCAGATACGCAGTATTTT.

This rearrangement joins TRBV28 to TRBJ1-6; TRBD1 matches 7 bases. V gave up 5 bases and J gave up 10 bases; unmatched junction bases: 11. Germline V gene data show CDR1 as MDHEN and CDR2 as SYDVKM. This CDR3 is 15 amino acids long. The CDR3 DNA reads TGTGCCAGCAGTCCCTACAGGGGCACGGGATCACCCCTCCACTTT. Translation gives CASSPYRGTGSPLHF.

The rearrangement joins TRBV27 to TRBJ2-2; 9 bases align to TRBD1. This CDR3 spans 18 amino acids. The germline V gene has CDR1 MNHEY and CDR2 SMNVEV (reference sequence). Trimming took 4 bases from V and 4 from J; bases not matched to a gene: 13. Written as DNA, the CDR3 is TGTGCCAGCAGTTCCGGAAAACAGGGGGCCTGGACCACCGGGGAGCTGTTTTTT. As protein: CASSSGKQGAWTTGELFF.

The chain carries TRBV19 and TRBJ1-1, with D perhaps TRBD1 (5 bases). V lost 5 bases, J lost 4 bases, and 14 bases lay in between. The CDR3 sequence is 14 residues long. Germline V gene sequence: CDR1 LNHDA, CDR2 SQIVND (reference sequence). The CDR3 region has the DNA TGTGCCAGTAGTCGGGGACTGCGTGGCACTGAAGCTTTCTTT. It specifies CASSRGLRGTEAFF.

The gene calls are TRBV19 and TRBJ1-4; TRBD1 is a possible D gene (5 bases). CDR1 and CDR2 (germline): LNHDA, SQIVND (reference sequence). The CDR3 is made up of 12 amino acids. Deletions cut 5 bases from V and 7 bases from J, with 8 bases between. The CDR3 spells CASSGAPEKLFF. DNA for the CDR3: TGTGCCAGTAGTGGGGCTCCTGAAAAACTGTTTTTT.

The chain has TRBV19 and TRBJ2-5; D is possibly TRBD2 (5 bases). Trimming took off 3 bases at V and 1 base at J, with 12 bases between the two ends. CDR3 length equals 15 residues. Germline-derived CDR1 and CDR2 are LNHDA and SQIVND (reference sequence). The CDR3 nucleotides are TGTGCCAGTAGTATCGAGGGTTGGGGCCAAGAGACCCAGTACTTC. Translating gives CASSIEGWGQETQYF.

The V and J genes are TRBV6-5 and TRBJ1-3, with D hard to call. The V gene lost 5 bases and the J gene lost 10 bases, with 12 bases spanning the gap. This CDR3 is built from 12 residues. The germline gives CDR1 MNHEY, CDR2 SVGAGI. Written as DNA, the CDR3 is TGTGCCAGCAGTAGATCCAAAACAACCATATATTTT. Encoded protein: CASSRSKTTIYF.

The J gene is TRBJ2-2, the V gene TRBV10-3; 7 bases agree with TRBD1. The CDR3 contains 16 residues. In germline, CDR1 is ENHRY, CDR2 SYGVKD. V lost 2 bases to trimming and J lost 0 bases; unmatched junction nucleotides: 3. This CDR3 is CAISEPTGTNTGELFF. The CDR3 nucleotides are TGTGCCATCAGTGAGCCGACAGGGACGAACACCGGGGAGCTGTTTTTT.

The chain links TRBV25-1 to TRBJ2-1; perhaps TRBD1 as D (6 bases). In germline, CDR1 is MGHDK, CDR2 SYGVNS. CDR3 length: 15 residues. Trimming took 1 base from V and 2 from J, leaving 9 bases between them. The CDR3 protein is CASSESTGAYNEQFF. The CDR3 nucleotides are TGTGCCAGCAGTGAATCGACAGGCGCCTACAATGAGCAGTTCTTC.

The rearrangement links TRBV19 to TRBJ2-3; TRBD2 matches at 8 bases. The length of the CDR3 is 15 residues. CDR1 and CDR2 (germline): LNHDA, SQIVND (reference sequence). With 7 bases clipped from V and 4 bases from J, the junction kept 10 bases outside the gene matches. The CDR3 protein is CASNPKGRGADTQYF. The CDR3 nucleotides are TGTGCCAGTAATCCTAAGGGGCGGGGGGCAGATACGCAGTATTTT.

This chain links TRBV5-4 with TRBJ2-7; the D gene is possibly TRBD2 (6 bases). The germline CDR1 and CDR2 sequences are SGHNT and YYREEE (reference sequence). Trimming removed 4 bases from V and 6 bases from J, with 14 bases in between. The CDR3 has 13 amino acids. CDR3 loop: CASSADGGGEQYF. In DNA, the CDR3 is TGTGCCAGCAGCGCCGACGGGGGAGGCGAGCAGTACTTC.

The CDR3 is CASSQGIYQETQYF. CDR3 bases: TGTGCCAGCAGCCAGGGCATTTATCAAGAGACCCAGTACTTC. The J gene is TRBJ2-5, the V gene TRBV14, with D unclear. Germline CDR1 reads SGHDN; CDR2 reads FVKESK. The CDR3 has 14 residues. With 3 bases removed from V and 2 bases from J, the gap between germline ends came to 10 bases. Variable domain in full (rest from reference TRBV14 and TRBJ2-5): EAGVTQFPSHSVIEKGQTVTLRCDPISGHDNLYWYRRVMGKEIKFLLHFVKESKQDESGMPNNRFLAERTGGTYSTLKVQPAELEDSGVYFCASSQGIYQETQYFGPGTRLLVL.

The chain joins TRBV3-1 (or the pseudogene TRBV3-2) to TRBJ2-1; D remains ambiguous. CDR3 length: 15 residues. Germline loops: CDR1 LGHDT, CDR2 YNNKEL (reference sequence). V lost 0 bases and J 0 bases, leaving 6 bases between the germline ends. The CDR3 DNA sequence: TGTGCCAGCAGCCAAGAAGAGAGCTCCTACAATGAGCAGTTCTTC. Translated: CASSQEESSYNEQFF.

Only a few counts were recorded for this clone. This chain links TRBV5-1 with TRBJ1-2; D possibly corresponds to TRBD1 (6 bases). CDR3 length equals 18 residues. V was clipped by 1 base and J by 5 bases, with 24 bases between them. Germline assignment: CDR1 SGHRS and CDR2 YFSETQ. The CDR3 region is CASSLRPRGGDIGYGYTF. CDR3 in DNA: TGCGCCAGCAGCTTGCGGCCCCGGGGAGGGGACATTGGTTATGGCTACACCTTC.

This clone was counted only a few times. The CDR3 nucleotides are TGTGCCAGCAGTTCGACGGGACTAGCGGGAGTTCACGAGCAGTACTTC. Protein sequence: CASSSTGLAGVHEQYF. The rearrangement uses TRBV28 and TRBJ2-7; 14 bases match TRBD2. Germline CDR1 is MDHEN and CDR2 is SYDVKM. After removal of 4 bases from V and 5 bases from J, the junction contained 7 bases not matched to a gene. The CDR3 has 16 residues.

V and J are TRBV10-1 and TRBJ2-5, with D perhaps matching TRBD2 (5 bases). The CDR3 is 15 amino acids. Trimming stripped 0 bases from V and 5 bases from J, with 13 bases between. Germline CDR1 is WNHNN and CDR2 is SYGVQD (reference sequence). The CDR3 reads CASSESGRTGETQYF. CDR3 in DNA: TGCGCCAGCAGTGAGTCAGGACGGACGGGGGAGACCCAGTACTTC.

The V and J genes are TRBV19 and TRBJ1-2, with 8 positions matching TRBD1. CDR1 and CDR2 from the germline V gene are LNHDA and SQIVND (reference sequence). V trimming: 7 bases; J trimming: 6 bases; junction bases outside the gene matches: 13. The CDR3 sequence is 15 residues long. CDR3 nucleotide sequence: TGTGCCAGTACCCTACGACAGGGGAGAAGGGATGGCTACACCTTC. This gives the protein CASTLRQGRRDGYTF.

The chain couples TRBV24-1 to TRBJ1-2; tentative D call: TRBD1 (6 bases). Germline lookup yields CDR1 KGHDR and CDR2 SFDVKD. Between the trimmed V and J ends, which lost 2 bases and 2 bases, there was a span of 8 bases. CDR3 length equals 14 residues. The CDR3 here is CATSDSGGNYGYTF. The CDR3 DNA is TGTGCCACCAGTGATTCTGGGGGCAACTATGGCTACACCTTC.

There are a few counts of this clone. The chain uses TRBV3-1 (or the pseudogene TRBV3-2) and TRBJ2-3; 8 bases agree with TRBD2. There are 14 residues in the CDR3. The germline V gene encodes CDR1 LGHDT and CDR2 YNNKEL (reference sequence). V gave up 1 base and J gave up 6 bases; unmatched junction bases: 3. This CDR3 is CASSQGTSYDTQYF. The CDR3 DNA reads as TGTGCCAGCAGCCAAGGGACTAGCTACGATACGCAGTATTTT.

This clone was detected a few times. The rearrangement uses TRBV6-5 and TRBJ1-1; 7 positions agree with TRBD1. CDR1 is MNHEY and CDR2 is SVGAGI in the germline V gene. The J segment lost 4 bases and the V segment lost 7 bases, leaving 0 bases of the junction unmatched. CDR3 length: 11 residues. The CDR3 protein is CASTGGTEAFF. CDR3 in DNA: TGTGCCAGCACAGGGGGCACTGAAGCTTTCTTT.

The chain uses TRBV5-6 and TRBJ2-2, with 9 nucleotides matching TRBD1. The CDR3 consists of 17 residues. The germline CDR1 and CDR2 sequences are SGHDT and YYEEEE. The trim removed 0 bases at V and 5 bases at J, leaving 8 bases unmatched. This chain's CDR3 is CASSLEQGAYTTGELFF. CDR3 nucleotide sequence: TGTGCCAGCAGCTTGGAACAGGGGGCTTATACAACCGGGGAGCTGTTTTTT.

The rearrangement joins TRBV18 to TRBJ1-1; tentative D call: TRBD1 (5 bases). The CDR3 length is 15 residues. Germline assignment: CDR1 KGHSH and CDR2 LQKENI. Trimming shortened V by 0 bases and J by 0 bases, and 8 bases separated the two germline ends. The CDR3 loop is CASSPPDNMNTEAFF. DNA for the CDR3: TGTGCCAGCTCACCACCGGACAACATGAACACTGAAGCTTTCTTT.

The sample holds a few counts of this clone. V gene TRBV3-1 (or the pseudogene TRBV3-2) combines with J gene TRBJ1-1; D not certain. Germline V gene data show CDR1 as LGHDT and CDR2 as YNNKEL (reference sequence). V was clipped by 8 bases and J by 5 bases, with 12 bases between them. This CDR3 has 12 amino acids. The CDR3 coding sequence is TGTGCCAGCGGTTTTTTTCAGACTGAAGCTTTCTTT. Protein product: CASGFFQTEAFF.